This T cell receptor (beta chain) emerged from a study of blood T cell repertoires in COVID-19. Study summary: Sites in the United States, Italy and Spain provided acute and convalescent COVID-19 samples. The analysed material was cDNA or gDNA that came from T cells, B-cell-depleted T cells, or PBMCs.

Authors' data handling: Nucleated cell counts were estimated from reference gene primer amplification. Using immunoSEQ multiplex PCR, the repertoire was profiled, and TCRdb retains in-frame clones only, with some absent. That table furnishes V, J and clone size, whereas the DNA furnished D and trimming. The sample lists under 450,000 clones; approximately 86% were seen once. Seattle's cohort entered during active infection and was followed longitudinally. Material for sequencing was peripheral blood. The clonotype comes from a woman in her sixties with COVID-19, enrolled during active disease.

The CDR3 sequence is CASSLGRAGQYIQYF. Written as DNA, the CDR3 is TGTGCCAGCAGCTTAGGAAGGGCAGGGCAATACATTCAGTACTTC. The rearrangement joins TRBV7-2 to TRBJ2-4; perhaps TRBD1 as D (5 bases). The germline gives CDR1 SGHTA, CDR2 FQGNSA. The CDR3 covers 15 residues. Deletions cut 1 base from V and 8 bases from J, with 15 bases between.